The 3 T cell receptor beta chains below were found in one sample sequenced in a study of T cell responses to AZD1222 COVID-19 vaccine. Data came from immunoSEQ multiplex PCR; TCRdb stores just in-frame clones and leaves some out. Found here are about 180,000 clones, under 95% of them singletons; the top ten hold roughly 1.7%. The input for sequencing was peripheral blood, taken 28 days after the second AZD1222 dose. The receptors were sampled from an adult who received the AZD1222 COVID-19 vaccine.

This clone was seen more than once but under ten times. The rearrangement links TRBV21-1 to TRBJ2-7; the table gives TRBD1 as D, unverified against the DNA. TRBV21-1 is classified as a pseudogene. The CDR3 runs to 17 residues. For the CDR3, the DNA is TGTGCCAGCAGCAATAGGGCCCGGGACAGTAGCTCCTACGAGCAGTACTTC. Its protein is CASSNRARDSSSYEQYF.

This rearrangement joins TRBV6-5 to TRBJ1-2, with TRBD1 matching 7 bases. The trim removed 6 bases at V and 7 bases at J, leaving 11 bases unmatched. This CDR3 has 14 amino acids. Germline lookup yields CDR1 MNHEY and CDR2 SVGAGI. CDR3 amino acids: CASRRSTGTSGYTF. The CDR3 coding sequence is TGTGCCAGCAGACGATCGACAGGGACCTCTGGCTACACCTTC.

The V call is TRBV20-1, the J call TRBJ1-5; 8 bases align to TRBD1. Germline CDR1 reads DFQATT; CDR2 reads SNEGSKA (reference sequence). V trimming: 6 bases; J trimming: 9 bases; junction bases outside the gene matches: 4. The length of the CDR3 is 11 residues. The CDR3: CSARGQGPQHF. The CDR3 nucleotides read TGCAGTGCCAGGGGGCAGGGGCCCCAGCATTTT.